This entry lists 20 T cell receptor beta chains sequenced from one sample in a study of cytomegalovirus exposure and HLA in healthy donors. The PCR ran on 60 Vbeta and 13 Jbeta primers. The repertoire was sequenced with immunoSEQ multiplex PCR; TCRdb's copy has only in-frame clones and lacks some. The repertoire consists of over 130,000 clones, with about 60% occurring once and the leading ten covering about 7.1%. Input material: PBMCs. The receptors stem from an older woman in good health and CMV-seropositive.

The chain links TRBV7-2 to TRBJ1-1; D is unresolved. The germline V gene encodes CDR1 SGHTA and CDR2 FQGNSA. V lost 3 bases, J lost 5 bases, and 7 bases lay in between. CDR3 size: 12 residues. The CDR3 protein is CASSFRETEAFF. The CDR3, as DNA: TGTGCCAGCAGCTTTCGAGAAACTGAAGCTTTCTTT.

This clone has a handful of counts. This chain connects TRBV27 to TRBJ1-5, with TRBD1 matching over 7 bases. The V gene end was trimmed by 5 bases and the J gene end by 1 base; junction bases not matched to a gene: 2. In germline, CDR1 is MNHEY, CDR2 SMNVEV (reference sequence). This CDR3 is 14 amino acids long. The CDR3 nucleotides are TGTGCCAGCAGTACGGGACAGAGCAATCAGCCCCAGCATTTT. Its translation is CASSTGQSNQPQHF.

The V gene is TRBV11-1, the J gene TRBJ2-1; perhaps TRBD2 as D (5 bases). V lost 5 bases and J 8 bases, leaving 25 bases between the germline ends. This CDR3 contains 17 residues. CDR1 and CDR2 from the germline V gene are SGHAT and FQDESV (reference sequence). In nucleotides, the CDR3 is TGTGCCAGCAGCCCTCGGGGTAACTCCCCCGGAAGGGATGAGCAGTTCTTC. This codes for CASSPRGNSPGRDEQFF. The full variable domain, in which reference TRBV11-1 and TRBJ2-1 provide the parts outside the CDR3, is EAEVAQSPRYKITEKSQAVAFWCDPISGHATLYWYRQILGQGPELLVQFQDESVVDDSQLPKDRFSAERLKGVDSTLKIQPAELGDSAMYLCASSPRGNSPGRDEQFFGPGTRLTVL.

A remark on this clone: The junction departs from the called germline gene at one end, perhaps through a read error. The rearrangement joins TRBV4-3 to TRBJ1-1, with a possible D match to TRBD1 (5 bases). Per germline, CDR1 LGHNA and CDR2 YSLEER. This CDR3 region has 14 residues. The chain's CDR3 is CASSQGTGESEAFF. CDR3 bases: TGCGCCAGCAGTCAAGGGACCGGGGAATCTGAAGCTTTCTTT.

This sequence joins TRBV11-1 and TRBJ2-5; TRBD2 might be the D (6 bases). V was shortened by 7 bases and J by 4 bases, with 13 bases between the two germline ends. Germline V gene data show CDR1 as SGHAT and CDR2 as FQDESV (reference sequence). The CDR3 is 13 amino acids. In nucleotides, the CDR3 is TGTGCCAGCAAATCGGGGGAGGTAGAGACCCAGTACTTC. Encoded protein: CASKSGEVETQYF.

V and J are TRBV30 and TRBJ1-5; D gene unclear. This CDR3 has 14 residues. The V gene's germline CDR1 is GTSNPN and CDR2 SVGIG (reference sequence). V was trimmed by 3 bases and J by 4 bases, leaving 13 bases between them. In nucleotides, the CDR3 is TGTGCCTGGAGCGGTAGCCAGATAAATCAGCCCCAGCATTTT. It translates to CAWSGSQINQPQHF.

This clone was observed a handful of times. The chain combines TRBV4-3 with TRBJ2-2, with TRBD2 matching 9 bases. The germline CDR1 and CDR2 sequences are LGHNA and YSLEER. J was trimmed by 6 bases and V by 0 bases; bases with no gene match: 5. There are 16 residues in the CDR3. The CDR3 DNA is TGCGCCAGCAGCCAAGATCCTAGCGGGAAAGCCGGGGAGCTGTTTTTT. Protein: CASSQDPSGKAGELFF.

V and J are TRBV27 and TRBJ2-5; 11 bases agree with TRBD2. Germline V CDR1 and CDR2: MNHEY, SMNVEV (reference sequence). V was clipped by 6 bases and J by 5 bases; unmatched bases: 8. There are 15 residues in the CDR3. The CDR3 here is CASRRLAGNLETQYF. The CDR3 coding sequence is TGTGCCAGCAGACGACTAGCGGGAAATCTGGAGACCCAGTACTTC.

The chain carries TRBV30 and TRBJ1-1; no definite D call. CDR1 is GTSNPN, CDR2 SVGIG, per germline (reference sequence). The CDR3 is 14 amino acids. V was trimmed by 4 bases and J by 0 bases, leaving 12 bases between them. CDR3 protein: CAWTPGPLNTEAFF. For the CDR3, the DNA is TGTGCCTGGACCCCGGGTCCGTTGAACACTGAAGCTTTCTTT.

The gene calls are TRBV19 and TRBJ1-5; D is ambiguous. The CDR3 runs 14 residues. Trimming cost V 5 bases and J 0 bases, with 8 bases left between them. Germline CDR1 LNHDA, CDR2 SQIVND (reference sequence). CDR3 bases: TGTGCCAGTAGTCCCGGGAATAGCAATCAGCCCCAGCATTTT. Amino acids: CASSPGNSNQPQHF.

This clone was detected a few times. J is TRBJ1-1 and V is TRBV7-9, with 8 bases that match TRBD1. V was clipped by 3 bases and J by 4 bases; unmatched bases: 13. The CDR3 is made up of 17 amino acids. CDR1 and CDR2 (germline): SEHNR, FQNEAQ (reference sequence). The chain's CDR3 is CASSFPFLQGDRTEAFF. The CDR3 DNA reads TGTGCCAGCAGCTTCCCCTTTTTACAGGGGGACCGCACTGAAGCTTTCTTT.

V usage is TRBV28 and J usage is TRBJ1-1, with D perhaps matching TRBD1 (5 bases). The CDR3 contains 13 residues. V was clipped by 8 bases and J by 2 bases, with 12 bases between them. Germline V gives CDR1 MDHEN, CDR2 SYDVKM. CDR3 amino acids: CASLGGSNTEAFF. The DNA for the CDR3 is TGTGCCAGCCTTGGGGGGAGTAACACTGAAGCTTTCTTT.

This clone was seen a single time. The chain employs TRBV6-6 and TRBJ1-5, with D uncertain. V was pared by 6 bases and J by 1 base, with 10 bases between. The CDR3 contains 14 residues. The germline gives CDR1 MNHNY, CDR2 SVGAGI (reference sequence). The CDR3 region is CASSPIESNQPQHF. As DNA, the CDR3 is TGTGCCAGCAGCCCAATAGAAAGCAATCAGCCCCAGCATTTT.

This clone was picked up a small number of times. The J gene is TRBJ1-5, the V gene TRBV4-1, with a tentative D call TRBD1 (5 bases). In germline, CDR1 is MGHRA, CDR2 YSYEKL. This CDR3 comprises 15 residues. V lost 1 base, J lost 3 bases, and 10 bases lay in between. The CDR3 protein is CASSQVRGSNQPQHF. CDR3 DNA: TGCGCCAGCAGCCAAGTTCGGGGGTCCAATCAGCCCCAGCATTTT.

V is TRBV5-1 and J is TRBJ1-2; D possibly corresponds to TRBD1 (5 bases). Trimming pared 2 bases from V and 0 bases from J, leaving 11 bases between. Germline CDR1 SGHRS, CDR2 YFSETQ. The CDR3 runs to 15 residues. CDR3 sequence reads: CASSFQGPSNYGYTF. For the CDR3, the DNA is TGCGCCAGCAGCTTTCAGGGTCCCTCTAACTATGGCTACACCTTC. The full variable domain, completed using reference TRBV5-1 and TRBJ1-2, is KAGVTQTPRYLIKTRGQQVTLSCSPISGHRSVSWYQQTPGQGLQFLFEYFSETQRNKGNFPGRFSGRQFSNSRSEMNVSTLELGDSALYLCASSFQGPSNYGYTFGSGTRLTVV.

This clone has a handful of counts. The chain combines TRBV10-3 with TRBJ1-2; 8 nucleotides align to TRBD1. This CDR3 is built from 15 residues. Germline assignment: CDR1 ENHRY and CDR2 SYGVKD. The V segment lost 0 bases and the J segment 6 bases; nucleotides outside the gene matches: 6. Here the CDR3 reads CAISESIRGRDGYTF. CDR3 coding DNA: TGTGCCATCAGTGAGTCAATCAGGGGGCGCGATGGCTACACCTTC.

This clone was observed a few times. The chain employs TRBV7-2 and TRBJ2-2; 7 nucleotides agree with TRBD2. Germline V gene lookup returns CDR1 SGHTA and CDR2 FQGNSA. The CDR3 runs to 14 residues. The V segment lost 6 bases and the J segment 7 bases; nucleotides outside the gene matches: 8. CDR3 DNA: TGTGCCAGCAGTTCCACCTCGGGGGGCGGGGAGCTGTTTTTT. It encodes CASSSTSGGGELFF.

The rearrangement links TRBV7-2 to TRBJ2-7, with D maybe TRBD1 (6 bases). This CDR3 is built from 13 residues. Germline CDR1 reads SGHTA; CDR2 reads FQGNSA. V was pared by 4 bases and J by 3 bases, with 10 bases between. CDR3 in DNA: TGTGCCAGCAGCTCCCGGGACAACTACGAGCAGTACTTC. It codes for CASSSRDNYEQYF. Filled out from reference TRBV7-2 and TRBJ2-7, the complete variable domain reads GAGVSQSPSNKVTEKGKDVELRCDPISGHTALYWYRQSLGQGLEFLIYFQGNSAPDKSGLPSDRFSAERTGGSVSTLTIQRTQQEDSAVYLCASSSRDNYEQYFGPGTRLTVT.

CDR3 sequence reads: CASSSPRTSGDSYEQYF. As DNA, the CDR3 is TGTGCCAGCAGTTCCCCTCGGACTAGCGGGGACTCCTACGAGCAGTACTTC. The rearrangement links TRBV28 to TRBJ2-7; 12 nucleotides agree with TRBD2. The ends lost 4 bases at V and 0 bases at J; junction bases unmatched: 7. The germline CDR1 and CDR2 sequences are MDHEN and SYDVKM. The CDR3 has 17 amino acids.

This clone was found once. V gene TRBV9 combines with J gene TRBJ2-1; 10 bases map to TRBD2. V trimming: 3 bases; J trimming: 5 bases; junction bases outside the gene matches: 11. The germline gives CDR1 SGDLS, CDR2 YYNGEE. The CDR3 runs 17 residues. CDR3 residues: CASSATPGLASNNEQFF. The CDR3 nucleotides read TGTGCCAGCAGCGCAACCCCGGGACTAGCGTCTAACAATGAGCAGTTCTTC.